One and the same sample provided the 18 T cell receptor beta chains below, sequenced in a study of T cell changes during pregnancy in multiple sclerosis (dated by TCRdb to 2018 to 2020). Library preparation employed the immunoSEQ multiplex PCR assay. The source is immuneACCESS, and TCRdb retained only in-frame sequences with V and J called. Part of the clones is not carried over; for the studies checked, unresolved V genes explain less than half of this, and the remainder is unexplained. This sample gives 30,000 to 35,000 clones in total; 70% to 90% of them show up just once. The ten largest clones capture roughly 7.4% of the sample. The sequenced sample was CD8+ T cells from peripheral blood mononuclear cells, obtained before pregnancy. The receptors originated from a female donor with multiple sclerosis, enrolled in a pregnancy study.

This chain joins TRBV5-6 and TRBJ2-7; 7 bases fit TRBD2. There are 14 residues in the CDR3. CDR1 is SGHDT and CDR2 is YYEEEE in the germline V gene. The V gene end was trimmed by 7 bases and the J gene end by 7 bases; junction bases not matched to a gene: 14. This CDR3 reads CASWVGGDRGEQYF. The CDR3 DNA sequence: TGTGCCAGCTGGGTGGGAGGGGACCGGGGAGAGCAGTACTTC.

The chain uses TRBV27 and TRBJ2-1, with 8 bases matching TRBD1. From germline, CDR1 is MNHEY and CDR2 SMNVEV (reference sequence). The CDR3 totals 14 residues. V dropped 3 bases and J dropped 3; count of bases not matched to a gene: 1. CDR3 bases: TGTGCCAGCAGTTTTGGGACAGGCTACAATGAGCAGTTCTTC. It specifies CASSFGTGYNEQFF.

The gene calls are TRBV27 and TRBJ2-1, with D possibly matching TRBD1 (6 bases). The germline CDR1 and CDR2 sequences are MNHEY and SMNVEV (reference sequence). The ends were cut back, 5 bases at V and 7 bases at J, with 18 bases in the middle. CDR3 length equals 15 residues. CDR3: CASSAEPGTRNEQFF. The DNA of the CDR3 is TGTGCCAGCAGTGCCGAACCCGGGACACGGAATGAGCAGTTCTTC.

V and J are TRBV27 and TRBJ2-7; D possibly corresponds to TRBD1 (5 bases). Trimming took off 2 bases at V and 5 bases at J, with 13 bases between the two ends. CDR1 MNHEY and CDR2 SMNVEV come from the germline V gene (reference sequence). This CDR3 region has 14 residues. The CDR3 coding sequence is TGTGCCAGCAGTTTAAGGGGCCACATCCACGAGCAGTACTTC. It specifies CASSLRGHIHEQYF.

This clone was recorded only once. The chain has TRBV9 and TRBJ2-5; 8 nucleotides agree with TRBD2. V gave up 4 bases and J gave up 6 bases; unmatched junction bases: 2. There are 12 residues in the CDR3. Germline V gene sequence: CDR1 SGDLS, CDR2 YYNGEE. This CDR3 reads CASSRGGQTQYF. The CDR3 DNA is TGTGCCAGCAGCCGGGGGGGCCAGACCCAGTACTTC.

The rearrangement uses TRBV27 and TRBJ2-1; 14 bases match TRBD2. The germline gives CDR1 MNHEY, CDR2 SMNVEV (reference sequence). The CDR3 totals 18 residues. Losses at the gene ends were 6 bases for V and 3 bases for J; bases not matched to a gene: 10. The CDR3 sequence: CASRPPGTSGGNYNEQFF. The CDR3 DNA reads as TGTGCCAGCAGGCCCCCGGGGACTAGCGGGGGAAACTACAATGAGCAGTTCTTC.

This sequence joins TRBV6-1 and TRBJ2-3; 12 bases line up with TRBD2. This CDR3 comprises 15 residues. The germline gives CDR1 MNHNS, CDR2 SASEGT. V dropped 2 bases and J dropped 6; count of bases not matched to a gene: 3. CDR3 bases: TGTGCCAGCAGTGAACTAGCGGGGGGGCAGGATACGCAGTATTTT. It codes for CASSELAGGQDTQYF.

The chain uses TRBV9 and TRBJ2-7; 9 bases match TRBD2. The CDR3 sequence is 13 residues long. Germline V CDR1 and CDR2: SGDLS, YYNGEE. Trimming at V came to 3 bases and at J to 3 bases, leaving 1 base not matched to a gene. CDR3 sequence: CASSDSGGYEQYF. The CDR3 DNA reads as TGTGCCAGCAGCGATAGCGGGGGCTACGAGCAGTACTTC.

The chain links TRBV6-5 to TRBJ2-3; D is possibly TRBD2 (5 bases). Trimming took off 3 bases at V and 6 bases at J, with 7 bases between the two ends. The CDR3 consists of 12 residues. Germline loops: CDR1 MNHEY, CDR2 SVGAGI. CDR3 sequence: CASSYTGDTQYF. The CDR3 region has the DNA TGTGCCAGCAGTTATACGGGGGATACGCAGTATTTT.

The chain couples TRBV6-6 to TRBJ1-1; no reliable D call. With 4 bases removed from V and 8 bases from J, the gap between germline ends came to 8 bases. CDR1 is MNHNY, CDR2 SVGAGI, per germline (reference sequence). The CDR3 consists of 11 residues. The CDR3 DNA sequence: TGTGCCAGCAGTTTGTCCGTAGAAGCTTTCTTT. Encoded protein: CASSLSVEAFF.

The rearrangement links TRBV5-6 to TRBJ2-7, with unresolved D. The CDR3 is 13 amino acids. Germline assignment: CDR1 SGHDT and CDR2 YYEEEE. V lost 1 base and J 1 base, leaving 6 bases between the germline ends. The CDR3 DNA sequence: TGTGCCAGCAGCTTGCACAGTTCCTACGAGCAGTACTTC. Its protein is CASSLHSSYEQYF.

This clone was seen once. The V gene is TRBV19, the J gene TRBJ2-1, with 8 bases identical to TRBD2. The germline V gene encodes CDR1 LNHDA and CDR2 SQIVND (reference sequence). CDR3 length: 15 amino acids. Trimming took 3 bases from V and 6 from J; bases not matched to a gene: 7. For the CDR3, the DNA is TGTGCCAGTAGTATGGGGACTAGATTTGGCAATGAGCAGTTCTTC. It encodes CASSMGTRFGNEQFF.

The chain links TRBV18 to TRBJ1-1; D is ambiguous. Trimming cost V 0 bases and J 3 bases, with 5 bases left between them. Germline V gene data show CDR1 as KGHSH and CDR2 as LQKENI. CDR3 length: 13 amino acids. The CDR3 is CASSPPAYTEAFF. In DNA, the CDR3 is TGTGCCAGCTCACCACCGGCCTACACTGAAGCTTTCTTT. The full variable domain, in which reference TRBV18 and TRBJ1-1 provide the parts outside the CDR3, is NAGVMQNPRHLVRRRGQEARLRCSPMKGHSHVYWYRQLPEEGLKFMVYLQKENIIDESGMPKERFSAEFPKEGPSILRIQQVVRGDSAAYFCASSPPAYTEAFFGQGTRLTVV.

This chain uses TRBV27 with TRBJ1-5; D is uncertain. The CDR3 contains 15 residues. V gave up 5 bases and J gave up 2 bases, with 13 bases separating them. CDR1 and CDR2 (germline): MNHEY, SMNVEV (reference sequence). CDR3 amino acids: CASSPQNLRNQPQHF. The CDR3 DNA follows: TGTGCCAGCAGTCCCCAAAACTTGCGCAATCAGCCCCAGCATTTT.

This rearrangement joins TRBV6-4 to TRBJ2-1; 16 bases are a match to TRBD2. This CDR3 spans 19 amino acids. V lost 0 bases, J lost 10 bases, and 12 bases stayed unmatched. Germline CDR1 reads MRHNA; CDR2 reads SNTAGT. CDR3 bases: TGTGCCAGCAGTGACTCAAGAGGGACTAGCGGGGGGGCGGTGGACGAGCAGTTCTTC. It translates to CASSDSRGTSGGAVDEQFF.

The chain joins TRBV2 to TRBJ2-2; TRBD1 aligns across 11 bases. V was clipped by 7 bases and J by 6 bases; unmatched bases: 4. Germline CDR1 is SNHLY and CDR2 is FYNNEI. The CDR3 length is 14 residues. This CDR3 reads CASTGQGAAGELFF. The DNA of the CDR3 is TGTGCCAGCACTGGACAGGGGGCAGCCGGGGAGCTGTTTTTT.

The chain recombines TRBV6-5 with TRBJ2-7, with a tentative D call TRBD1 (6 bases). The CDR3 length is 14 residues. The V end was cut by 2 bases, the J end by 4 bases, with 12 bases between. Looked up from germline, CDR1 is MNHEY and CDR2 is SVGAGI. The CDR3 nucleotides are TGTGCCAGCAGTTACACACAGGGTCGATACGAGCAGTACTTC. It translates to CASSYTQGRYEQYF.

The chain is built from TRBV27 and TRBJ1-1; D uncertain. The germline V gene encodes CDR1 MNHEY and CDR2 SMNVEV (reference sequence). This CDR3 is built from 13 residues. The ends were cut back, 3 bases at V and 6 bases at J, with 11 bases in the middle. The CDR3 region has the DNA TGTGCCAGCAGTTTCGTTGGTGGGCCTGAAGCTTTCTTT. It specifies CASSFVGGPEAFF.